This is a list of T cell receptor beta chains from one sample in a study of T cell responses to AZD1222 COVID-19 vaccine. Using immunoSEQ multiplex PCR, the repertoire was profiled, and TCRdb retains in-frame clones only, with some absent. The data hold roughly 130,000 clones, with roughly 88% observed a single time. The sample consisted of peripheral blood, taken on day 0 of AZD1222 vaccination. These receptors were taken from an adult in good health. Both conserved end residues are part of each CDR3. D genes are given only for firm matches. Part of the rows lack a size; the others show once, few, many or a class for expanded clones.

d_call | clone_size | j_call | v_call | cdr3_aa | cdr3_nt
TRBD2 | - | TRBJ2-2 | TRBV5-6 | CASSLDLGLAGRSGELFF | TGTGCCAGCAGCTTAGACCTAGGACTAGCGGGACGGTCCGGGGAGCTGTTTTTT
TRBD2 | - | TRBJ2-1 | TRBV5-1 | CASSVSGGASYNEQFF | TGCGCCAGCAGCGTAAGCGGGGGGGCCTCCTACAATGAGCAGTTCTTC
- | - | TRBJ1-4 | TRBV25-1 | CASPSLASWLTNEKLFF | TGTGCCAGCCCATCCCTGGCCTCGTGGCTAACTAATGAAAAACTGTTTTTT
- | - | TRBJ2-5 | TRBV9 | CASSVGRSNQETQYF | TGTGCCAGCAGCGTAGGGAGGAGCAACCAAGAGACCCAGTACTTC
- | - | TRBJ1-3 | TRBV6-5 | CASTKTNGNTIYF | TGTGCCAGCACCAAGACAAACGGAAACACCATATATTTT
- | - | TRBJ2-1 | TRBV6-6 | CASSYVVGQSEQFF | TGTGCCAGCAGTTATGTGGTGGGGCAGAGTGAGCAGTTCTTC
TRBD1 | - | TRBJ1-2 | TRBV6-1 | CASSALGTGESNGYTF | TGTGCCAGCAGTGCCCTAGGGACAGGGGAATCCAATGGCTACACCTTC
- | - | TRBJ2-7 | TRBV5-4 | CASSLGPTAYEQYF | TGTGCCAGCAGCTTGGGCCCAACGGCTTACGAGCAGTACTTC
- | - | TRBJ2-7 | TRBV6-6 | CASSQSTQGGLNYEQYF | TGTGCCAGCAGTCAAAGCACGCAGGGGGGACTGAACTACGAGCAGTACTTC
- | - | TRBJ1-3 | TRBV28 | CASSQGQGGNTIYF | TGTGCCAGCAGTCAGGGGCAGGGTGGAAACACCATATATTTT
TRBD2 | - | TRBJ2-3 | TRBV19 | CASSISTSGLLGTDTQYF | TGTGCCAGTAGTATATCAACTAGCGGTCTACTCGGGACAGATACGCAGTATTTT
- | - | TRBJ1-3 | TRBV13 | CASSLAGGPGNTIYF | TGTGCCAGCAGCCTGGCTGGGGGACCCGGAAACACCATATATTTT
TRBD1 | once | TRBJ1-4 | TRBV6-2/TRBV6-3 | CASSSGQGGEKLFF | TGTGCCAGCAGTTCGGGACAGGGAGGTGAAAAACTGTTTTTT
- | few | TRBJ2-5 | TRBV5-5 | CASSLDYQGGPETQYF | TGTGCCAGCAGCTTGGATTACCAGGGGGGTCCGGAGACCCAGTACTTC
TRBD2 | few | TRBJ2-3 | TRBV7-2 | CASSLGGLAGIKGDTQYF | TGTGCCAGCAGCTTAGGGGGCCTAGCGGGCATAAAGGGAGATACGCAGTATTTT
- | - | TRBJ2-1 | TRBV4-3 | CASSQDGPGFYNEQFF | TGCGCCAGCAGCCAAGATGGACCGGGGTTCTACAATGAGCAGTTCTTC
- | - | TRBJ1-5 | TRBV19 | CASSIQAFSNQPQHF | TGTGCCAGTAGTATACAGGCCTTCAGCAATCAGCCCCAGCATTTT
TRBD1 | - | TRBJ1-5 | TRBV28 | CASSTGQGNQPQHF | TGTGCCAGCAGTACGGGACAGGGAAATCAGCCCCAGCATTTT
TRBD1 | once | TRBJ2-3 | TRBV5-1 | CASSFPGTGGTDTQYF | TGCGCCAGCAGCTTCCCCGGGACAGGGGGCACAGATACGCAGTATTTT
- | few | TRBJ2-7 | TRBV29-1 | CSVRSVITYEQYF | TGCAGCGTTAGGAGTGTCATAACCTACGAGCAGTACTTC
TRBD1 | - | TRBJ1-3 | TRBV6-5 | CASSYSIQGENTIYF | TGTGCCAGCAGTTACTCGATACAGGGGGAAAACACCATATATTTT
TRBD2 | once | TRBJ2-5 | TRBV30 | CAWSGGAGPQETQYF | TGTGCCTGGAGTGGAGGAGCGGGGCCCCAAGAGACCCAGTACTTC
TRBD1 | - | TRBJ2-7 | TRBV6-1 | CASSEQTGTASYEQYF | TGTGCCAGCAGTGAGCAAACTGGGACAGCGAGCTACGAGCAGTACTTC
- | - | TRBJ2-5 | TRBV9 | CASSARPSQETQYF | TGTGCCAGCAGCGCTAGGCCCAGCCAAGAGACCCAGTACTTC
- | - | TRBJ2-5 | TRBV24-1 | CATSDFPAGETQYF | TGTGCCACCAGTGATTTTCCCGCTGGGGAGACCCAGTACTTC